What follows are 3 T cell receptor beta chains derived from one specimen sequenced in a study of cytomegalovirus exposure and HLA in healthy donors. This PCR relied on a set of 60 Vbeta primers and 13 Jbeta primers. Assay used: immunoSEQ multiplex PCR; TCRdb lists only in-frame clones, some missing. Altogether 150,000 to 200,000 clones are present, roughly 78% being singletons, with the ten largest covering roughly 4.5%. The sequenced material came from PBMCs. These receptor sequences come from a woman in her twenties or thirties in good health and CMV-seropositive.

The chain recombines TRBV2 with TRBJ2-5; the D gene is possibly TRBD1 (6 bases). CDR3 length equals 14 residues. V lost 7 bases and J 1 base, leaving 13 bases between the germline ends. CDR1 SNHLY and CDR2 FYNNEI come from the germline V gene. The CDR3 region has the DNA TGTGCCAGCAAGGGACAAAGGAGCCAAGAGACCCAGTACTTC. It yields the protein CASKGQRSQETQYF.

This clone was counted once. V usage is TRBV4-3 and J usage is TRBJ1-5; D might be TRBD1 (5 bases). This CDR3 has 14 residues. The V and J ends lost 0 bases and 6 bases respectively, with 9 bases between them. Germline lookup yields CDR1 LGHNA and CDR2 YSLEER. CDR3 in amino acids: CASSQEAGFQPQHF. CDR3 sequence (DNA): TGCGCCAGCAGCCAAGAGGCAGGGTTTCAGCCCCAGCATTTT.

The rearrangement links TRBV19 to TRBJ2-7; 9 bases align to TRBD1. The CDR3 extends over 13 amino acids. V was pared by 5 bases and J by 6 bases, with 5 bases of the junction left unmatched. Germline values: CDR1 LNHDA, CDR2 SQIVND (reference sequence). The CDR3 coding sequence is TGTGCCAGTAGTCCCGGGACAGGGCTCGAGCAGTACTTC. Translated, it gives CASSPGTGLEQYF.